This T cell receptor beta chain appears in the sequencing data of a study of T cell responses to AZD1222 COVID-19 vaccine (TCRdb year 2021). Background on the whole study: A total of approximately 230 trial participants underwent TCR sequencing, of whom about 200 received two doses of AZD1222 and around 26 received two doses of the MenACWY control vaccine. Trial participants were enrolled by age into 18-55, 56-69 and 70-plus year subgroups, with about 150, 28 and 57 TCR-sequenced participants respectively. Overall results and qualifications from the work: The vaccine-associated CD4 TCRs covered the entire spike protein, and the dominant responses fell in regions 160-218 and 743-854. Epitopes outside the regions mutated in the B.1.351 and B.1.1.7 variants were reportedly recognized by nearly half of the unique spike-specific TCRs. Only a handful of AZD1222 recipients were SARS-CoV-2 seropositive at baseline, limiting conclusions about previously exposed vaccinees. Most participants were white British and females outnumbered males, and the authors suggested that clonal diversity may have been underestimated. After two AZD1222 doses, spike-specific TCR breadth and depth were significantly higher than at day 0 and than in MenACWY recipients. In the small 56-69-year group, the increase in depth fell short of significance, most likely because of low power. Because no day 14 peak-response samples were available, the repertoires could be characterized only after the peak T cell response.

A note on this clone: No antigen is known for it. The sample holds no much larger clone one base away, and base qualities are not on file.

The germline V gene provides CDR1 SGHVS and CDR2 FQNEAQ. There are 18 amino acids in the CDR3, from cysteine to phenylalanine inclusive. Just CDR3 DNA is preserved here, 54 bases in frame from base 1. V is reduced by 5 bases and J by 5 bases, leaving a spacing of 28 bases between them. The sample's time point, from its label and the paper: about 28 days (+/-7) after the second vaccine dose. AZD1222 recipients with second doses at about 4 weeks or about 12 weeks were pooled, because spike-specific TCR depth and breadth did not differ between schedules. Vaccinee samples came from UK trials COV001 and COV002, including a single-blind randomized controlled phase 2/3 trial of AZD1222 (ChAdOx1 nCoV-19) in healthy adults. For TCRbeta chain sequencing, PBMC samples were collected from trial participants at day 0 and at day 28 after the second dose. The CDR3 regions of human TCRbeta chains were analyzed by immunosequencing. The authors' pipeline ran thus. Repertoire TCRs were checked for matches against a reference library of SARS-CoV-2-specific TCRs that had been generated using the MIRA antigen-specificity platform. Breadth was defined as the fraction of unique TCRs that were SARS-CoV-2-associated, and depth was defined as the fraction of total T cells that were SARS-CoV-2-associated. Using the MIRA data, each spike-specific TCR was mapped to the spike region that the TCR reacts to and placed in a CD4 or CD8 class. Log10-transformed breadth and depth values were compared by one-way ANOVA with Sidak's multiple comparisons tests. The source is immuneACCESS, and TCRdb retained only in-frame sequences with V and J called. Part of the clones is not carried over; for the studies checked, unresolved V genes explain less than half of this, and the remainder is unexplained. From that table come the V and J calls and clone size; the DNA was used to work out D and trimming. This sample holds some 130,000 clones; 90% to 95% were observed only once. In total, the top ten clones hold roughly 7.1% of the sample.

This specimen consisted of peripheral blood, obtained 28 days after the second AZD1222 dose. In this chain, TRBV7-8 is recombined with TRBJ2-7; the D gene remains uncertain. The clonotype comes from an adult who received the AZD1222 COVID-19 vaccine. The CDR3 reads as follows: CASSPRVPGRNFMHEQYF. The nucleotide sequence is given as TGTGCCAGCAGCCCCCGTGTTCCAGGAAGGAATTTCATGCACGAGCAGTACTTC. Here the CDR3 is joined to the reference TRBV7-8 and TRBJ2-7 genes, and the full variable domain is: GAGVSQSPRYKVAKRGQDVALRCDPISGHVSLFWYQQALGQGPEFLTYFQNEAQLDKSGLPSDRFFAERPEGSVSTLKIQRTQQEDSAVYLCASSPRVPGRNFMHEQYFGPGTRLTVT.